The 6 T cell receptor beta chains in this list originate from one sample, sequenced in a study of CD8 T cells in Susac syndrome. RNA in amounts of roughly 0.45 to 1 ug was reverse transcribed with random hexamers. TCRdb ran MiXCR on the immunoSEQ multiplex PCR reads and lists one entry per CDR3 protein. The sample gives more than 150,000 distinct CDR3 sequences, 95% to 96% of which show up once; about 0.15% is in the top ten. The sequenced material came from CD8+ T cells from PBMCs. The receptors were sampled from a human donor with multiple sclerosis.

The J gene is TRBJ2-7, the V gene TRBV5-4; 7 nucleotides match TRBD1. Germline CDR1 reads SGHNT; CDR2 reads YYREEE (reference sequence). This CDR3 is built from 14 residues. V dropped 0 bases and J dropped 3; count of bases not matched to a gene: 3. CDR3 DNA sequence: TGTGCCAGCAGCTTGGGGGACAGACACTACGAGCAGTACGTC. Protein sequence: CASSLGDRHYEQYV.

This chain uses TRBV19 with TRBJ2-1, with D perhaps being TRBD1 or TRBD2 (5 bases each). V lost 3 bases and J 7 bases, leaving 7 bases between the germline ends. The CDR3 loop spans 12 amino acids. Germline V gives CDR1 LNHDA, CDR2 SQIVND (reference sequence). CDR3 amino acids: CASSMWGNEQFF. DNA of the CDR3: TGTGCCAGTAGTATGTGGGGGAATGAGCAGTTCTTC. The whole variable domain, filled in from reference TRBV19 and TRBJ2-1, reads DGGITQSPKYLFRKEGQNVTLSCEQNLNHDAMYWYRQDPGQGLRLIYYSQIVNDFQKGDIAEGYSVSREKKESFPLTVTSAQKNPTAFYLCASSMWGNEQFFGPGTRLTVL.

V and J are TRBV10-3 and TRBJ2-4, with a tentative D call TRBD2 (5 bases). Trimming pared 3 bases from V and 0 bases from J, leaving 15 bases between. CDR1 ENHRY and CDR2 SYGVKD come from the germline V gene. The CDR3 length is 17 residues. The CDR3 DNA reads TGTGCCATCAGTGACCCCCGGGATAGGCTAGCCAAAAACATTCAGTACTTC. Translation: CAISDPRDRLAKNIQYF.

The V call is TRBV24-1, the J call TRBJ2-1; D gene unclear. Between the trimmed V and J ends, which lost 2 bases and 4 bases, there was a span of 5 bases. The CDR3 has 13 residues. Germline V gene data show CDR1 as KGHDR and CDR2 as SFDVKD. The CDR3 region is CATSDSKYNEQFF. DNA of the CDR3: TGTGCCACCAGTGATTCCAAGTACAATGAGCAGTTCTTC.

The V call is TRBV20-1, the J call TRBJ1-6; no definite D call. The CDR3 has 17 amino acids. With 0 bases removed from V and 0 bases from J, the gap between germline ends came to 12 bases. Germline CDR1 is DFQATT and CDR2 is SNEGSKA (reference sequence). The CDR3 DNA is TGCAGTGCTAGAGATCTGGATCAGAGCTCCTATAATTCACCCCTCCACTTT. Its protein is CSARDLDQSSYNSPLHF.

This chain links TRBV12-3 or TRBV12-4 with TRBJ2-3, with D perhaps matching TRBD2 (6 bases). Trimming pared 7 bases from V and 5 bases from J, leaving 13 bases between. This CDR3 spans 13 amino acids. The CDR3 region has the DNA TGTGCCAGCACTCCTCTGGGGGGAGATACGCAGTATTTT. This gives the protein CASTPLGGDTQYF.